This record looks at one TCR beta chain sequence and its context. The data are from a study of control samples from healthy donors and cancer patients. Method: immunoSEQ multiplex PCR; TCRdb's copy keeps in-frame clones and lacks some. The sample includes 150,000 or so clones, around 92% of them seen just once. The CDR3 loop spans 19 amino acids. V was pared by 2 bases and J by 0 bases, with 19 bases between. Germline CDR1 is SNHLY and CDR2 is FYNNEI. The source of this sequence is a woman aged 45-59 years in good health. This chain uses TRBV2 with TRBJ1-4; the D gene is possibly TRBD1 (6 bases). The sequencing input was blood. The CDR3 nucleotides are TGTGCCAGCAGTGAATTACTGGGACATTGGGCAGCAACTAATGAAAAACTGTTTTTT. Translation: CASSELLGHWAATNEKLFF.